Presented here are 27 T cell receptor beta chains from one specimen sequenced in a study of T cells of healthy individuals. Each CDR3 protein gets one entry after TCRdb re-called the 5' RACE reads with MiXCR. The sample consists of about 96,000 distinct CDR3 sequences, about 16% of them appearing once. Receptor source: a human donor in good health.

V gene TRBV9 combines with J gene TRBJ2-7; 10 bases align to TRBD1. Trimming at V came to 3 bases and at J to 0 bases, leaving 3 bases not matched to a gene. CDR1 is SGDLS and CDR2 is YYNGEE in the germline V gene. The CDR3 spans 15 residues. In DNA form, the CDR3 reads TGTGCCAGCAGCGGACAGGGGGCTTCCTCCTACGAGCAGTACTTC. It is translated as CASSGQGASSYEQYF. Using reference TRBV9 and TRBJ2-7 for the parts outside the CDR3, the full variable domain is DSGVTQTPKHLITATGQRVTLRCSPRSGDLSVYWYQQSLDQGLQFLIQYYNGEERAKGNILERFSAQQFPDLHSELNLSSLELGDSALYFCASSGQGASSYEQYFGPGTRLTVT.

This clonotype was detected ten times or more. The rearrangement uses TRBV6-1 and TRBJ2-3; 9 nucleotides agree with TRBD2. This CDR3 spans 15 amino acids. V lost 4 bases, J lost 3 bases, and 5 bases stayed unmatched. Germline V gene data show CDR1 as MNHNS and CDR2 as SASEGT. CDR3 bases: TGTGCCAGCAGTGCGCTAGCGGGGTCGACAGATACGCAGTATTTT. Its translation is CASSALAGSTDTQYF.

The chain has TRBV11-2 and TRBJ2-2, with 8 bases identical to TRBD2. Germline-derived CDR1 and CDR2 are SGHAT and FQNNGV. V lost 3 bases to trimming and J lost 7 bases; unmatched junction nucleotides: 4. CDR3 size: 14 residues. The CDR3 DNA is TGTGCCAGCAGCTTGGCGGGAGGTCTCGGGGAGCTGTTTTTT. This sequence encodes CASSLAGGLGELFF.

There are many counts of this clonotype. A junction boundary mismatches the germline segment, possibly from a read error. This chain joins TRBV5-1 and TRBJ1-2; D gene unclear. Germline V lookup: CDR1 SGHRS, CDR2 YFSETQ. This CDR3 is built from 12 residues. The CDR3 here is CASSLGGYGYTF. CDR3 sequence (DNA): TGTGCCAGCAGTTTAGGAGGGTACGGCTACACCTTC. The full variable domain, rest sourced from reference TRBV5-1 and TRBJ1-2, is KAGVTQTPRYLIKTRGQQVTLSCSPISGHRSVSWYQQTPGQGLQFLFEYFSETQRNKGNFPGRFSGRQFSNSRSEMNVSTLELGDSALYLCASSLGGYGYTFGSGTRLTVV.

This clonotype was seen only a few times. The CDR3 DNA sequence: TGTGCCAGCAGGGAAGGGACGTCCTACAATGAGCAGTTCTTC. Its protein product is CASREGTSYNEQFF. The chain links TRBV7-9 to TRBJ2-1; possibly TRBD1 or TRBD2 for D (5 bases each). CDR3 length: 14 amino acids. CDR1 and CDR2 (germline): SEHNR, FQNEAQ (reference sequence). Trimming pared 6 bases from V and 1 base from J, leaving 10 bases between. The full variable domain, with the rest looked up from reference TRBV7-9 and TRBJ2-1, is DTGVSQNPRHKITKRGQNVTFRCDPISEHNRLYWYRQTLGQGPEFLTYFQNEAQLEKSRLLSDRFSAERPKGSFSTLEIQRTEQGDSAMYLCASREGTSYNEQFFGPGTRLTVL.

The chain couples TRBV12-3 or TRBV12-4 to TRBJ2-3; TRBD1 matches at 7 bases. This CDR3 region has 15 residues. V was pared by 6 bases and J by 3 bases, with 9 bases of the junction left unmatched. Here the CDR3 DNA reads TGTGCCAGCAGCTCCTATGACAGGGTAACAGATACGCAGTATTTT. Its protein product is CASSSYDRVTDTQYF.

This clonotype was detected many times. The V call is TRBV4-1, the J call TRBJ2-4; D is unresolved. Trimming took off 4 bases at V and 1 base at J, with 17 bases between the two ends. The CDR3 has 17 residues. Germline V gives CDR1 MGHRA, CDR2 YSYEKL. The CDR3: CASSLLMGNRAKNIQYF. CDR3 coding DNA: TGCGCCAGCAGCCTACTCATGGGGAATCGGGCCAAAAACATTCAGTACTTC.

The V and J genes are TRBV7-3 and TRBJ2-1, with D possibly TRBD2 on 7 matching bases. The CDR3 length is 14 residues. The ends were cut back, 5 bases at V and 7 bases at J, with 15 bases in the middle. CDR1 and CDR2 from the germline V gene are SGHTA and FQGTGA. CDR3 bases: TGTGCCAGCAGCCTTGGGGGGGCCGGGAATGAGCAGTTCTTC. Protein sequence: CASSLGGAGNEQFF.

This clonotype was observed a few times. The rearrangement joins TRBV4-3 to TRBJ2-5; D might be TRBD1 (6 bases). Per germline, CDR1 LGHNA and CDR2 YSLEER. Trimming removed 2 bases at V and 5 bases at J, with 18 bases between. The CDR3 has 16 amino acids. In DNA form, the CDR3 reads TGCGCCAGCAGCCAAAGATTGGGCGAGACAGGCGAGACCCAGTACTTC. It codes for CASSQRLGETGETQYF.

Here the CDR3 DNA reads TGTGCCAGCAGTGAAGGACAGGGGGATAATCAGCCCCAGCATTTT. It translates to CASSEGQGDNQPQHF. This sequence joins TRBV2 and TRBJ1-5, with 9 bases fitting TRBD1. From germline, CDR1 is SNHLY and CDR2 FYNNEI. The V gene end was trimmed by 1 base and the J gene end by 4 bases; junction bases not matched to a gene: 2. The CDR3 length is 15 residues. The full variable domain, its missing parts supplied by reference TRBV2 and TRBJ1-5, is EPEVTQTPSHQVTQMGQEVILRCVPISNHLYFYWYRQILGQKVEFLVSFYNNEISEKSEIFDDQFSVERPDGSNFTLKIRSTKLEDSAMYFCASSEGQGDNQPQHFGDGTRLSIL.

The gene calls are TRBV7-9 and TRBJ1-1; D remains unclear. Trimming removed 11 bases from V and 1 base from J, with 14 bases in between. The CDR3 totals 13 residues. CDR1 is SEHNR, CDR2 FQNEAQ, per germline (reference sequence). This CDR3 reads CACSGVPNTEAFF. The CDR3 nucleotides read TGTGCCTGCTCCGGGGTGCCGAACACTGAAGCTTTCTTT.

This clonotype was seen repeatedly, ten times or more. The chain couples TRBV2 to TRBJ1-5, with D hard to call. Germline V gene sequence: CDR1 SNHLY, CDR2 FYNNEI. The V end was cut by 1 base, the J end by 4 bases, with 11 bases between. CDR3 length equals 15 residues. The CDR3 DNA follows: TGTGCCAGCAGTGAAGTATTGAGTGAAAATCAGCCCCAGCATTTT. The encoded protein is CASSEVLSENQPQHF.

This clonotype was seen a few times. The chain links TRBV27 to TRBJ2-1, with 9 bases fitting TRBD2. Germline V gene data show CDR1 as MNHEY and CDR2 as SMNVEV (reference sequence). The CDR3 is made up of 14 amino acids. With V trimmed by 8 bases and J by 6 bases, 8 bases remained unmatched. This chain's CDR3 is CASRSAGGFNEQFF. The DNA of the CDR3 is TGTGCCAGCCGGTCGGCGGGAGGGTTCAATGAGCAGTTCTTC.

This clonotype was counted between two and nine times. J is TRBJ2-2 and V is TRBV4-3; TRBD1 aligns across 7 bases. Germline V CDR1 and CDR2: LGHNA, YSLEER. J gave up 6 bases and V 0 bases, and 10 bases lay outside the gene matches. The CDR3 is 17 residues long. This chain's CDR3 is CASSQEIRAGGSGELFF. The DNA of the CDR3 is TGCGCCAGCAGCCAAGAGATTAGAGCAGGGGGATCCGGGGAGCTGTTTTTT.

The V and J genes are TRBV28 and TRBJ1-5; D ambiguous. CDR3 length: 17 amino acids. The germline gives CDR1 MDHEN, CDR2 SYDVKM. V lost 6 bases to trimming and J lost 0 bases, with 18 bases between them. CDR3 residues: CASSQRDGAYSNQPQHF. The CDR3 DNA follows: TGTGCCAGCAGCCAAAGAGACGGAGCTTATAGCAATCAGCCCCAGCATTTT. Full variable domain (rest looked up from reference TRBV28 and TRBJ1-5): DVKVTQSSRYLVKRTGEKVFLECVQDMDHENMFWYRQDPGLGLRLIYFSYDVKMKEKGDIPEGYSVSREKKERFSLILESASTNQTSMYLCASSQRDGAYSNQPQHFGDGTRLSIL.

This clonotype has ten or more counts. The CDR3 nucleotides are TGTGCCAGCAGTGAGGGGCTGAAGGACACAGATACGCAGTATTTT. Encoded protein: CASSEGLKDTDTQYF. This rearrangement joins TRBV2 to TRBJ2-3; perhaps TRBD1 as D (5 bases). Germline CDR1 SNHLY, CDR2 FYNNEI. The CDR3 spans 15 residues. V lost 3 bases to trimming and J lost 2 bases, with 12 bases between them. Supplemented by reference TRBV2 and TRBJ2-3, the full variable domain reads EPEVTQTPSHQVTQMGQEVILRCVPISNHLYFYWYRQILGQKVEFLVSFYNNEISEKSEIFDDQFSVERPDGSNFTLKIRSTKLEDSAMYFCASSEGLKDTDTQYFGPGTRLTVL.

This clonotype was picked up a small number of times. V usage is TRBV6-5 and J usage is TRBJ2-2; TRBD1 matches at 11 bases. This CDR3 spans 15 amino acids. V gave up 6 bases and J gave up 2 bases; unmatched junction bases: 2. The V gene's germline CDR1 is MNHEY and CDR2 SVGAGI. CDR3 coding DNA: TGTGCCAGCAGCCGGACAGGGGGCAACACCGGGGAGCTGTTTTTT. As protein: CASSRTGGNTGELFF.

This clonotype occurred once. The V gene is TRBV6-5, the J gene TRBJ1-2; D perhaps matches TRBD1 (5 bases). Germline V gene lookup returns CDR1 MNHEY and CDR2 SVGAGI. CDR3 length: 14 amino acids. The germline V and J ends were trimmed by 2 bases and 5 bases, with 12 bases remaining between them. DNA for the CDR3: TGTGCCAGCAGTTACGGGGCCCAGGGATATGGCTACACCTTC. Translated, it gives CASSYGAQGYGYTF.

V is TRBV6-6 and J is TRBJ2-7; D is perhaps TRBD1 (5 bases). V was pared by 4 bases and J by 3 bases, with 10 bases between. The germline V gene encodes CDR1 MNHNY and CDR2 SVGAGI (reference sequence). CDR3 size: 13 residues. The CDR3 bases are TGTGCCAGCAGTTTAAGACAGCTCTACGAGCAGTACTTC. Translation gives CASSLRQLYEQYF.

J is TRBJ1-4 and V is TRBV6-6; no reliable D call. The CDR3 consists of 14 residues. The germline V gene encodes CDR1 MNHNY and CDR2 SVGAGI (reference sequence). Trimming left V 6 bases short and J 5 bases short, with 13 bases between. The CDR3 nucleotides are TGTGCCAGCAGCCTCTGGCGCGCAAATGAAAAACTGTTTTTT. It yields the protein CASSLWRANEKLFF.

CDR3 DNA: TGTGCCAGCAGCTCCGAAGGGACAGACAATGAGCAGTTCTTC. The encoded protein is CASSSEGTDNEQFF. The rearrangement links TRBV11-2 to TRBJ2-1; 7 bases line up with TRBD1. The length of the CDR3 is 14 residues. Germline CDR1 reads SGHAT; CDR2 reads FQNNGV. Trimming cost V 4 bases and J 5 bases; bases outside gene matches: 5.

This clonotype was picked up a small number of times. The rearrangement uses TRBV4-3 and TRBJ1-4; D uncertain. Germline loops: CDR1 LGHNA, CDR2 YSLEER. Trimming took 4 bases from V and 5 from J, leaving 11 bases between them. The CDR3 runs to 14 residues. CDR3 sequence: CASSPDRENEKLFF. The CDR3 DNA reads TGCGCCAGCAGCCCAGATAGGGAAAATGAAAAACTGTTTTTT.

The V gene is TRBV6-6, the J gene TRBJ2-7; maybe TRBD2 (5 bases). The CDR3 is made up of 13 amino acids. Germline values: CDR1 MNHNY, CDR2 SVGAGI (reference sequence). The V and J ends lost 0 bases and 6 bases respectively, with 9 bases between them. The CDR3 DNA follows: TGTGCCAGCAGTTACTCGAGCGGAGCCGAGCAGTACTTC. Its translation: CASSYSSGAEQYF.

V and J are TRBV29-1 and TRBJ2-5; D is undetermined. V was shortened by 5 bases and J by 5 bases, with 6 bases between the two germline ends. CDR3 length: 10 amino acids. Germline V gene lookup returns CDR1 SQVTM and CDR2 ANQGSEA. The CDR3 protein is CSVPGETQYF. The CDR3, as DNA: TGCAGCGTTCCCGGGGAGACCCAGTACTTC. The whole variable domain, remainder taken from reference TRBV29-1 and TRBJ2-5, is SAVISQKPSRDICQRGTSLTIQCQVDSQVTMMFWYRQQPGQSLTLIATANQGSEATYESGFVIDKFPISRPNLTFSTLTVSNMSPEDSSIYLCSVPGETQYFGPGTRLLVL.

This clonotype was seen more than once but under ten times. The chain is built from TRBV29-1 and TRBJ2-5; TRBD1 is a possible D gene (6 bases). This CDR3 has 13 amino acids. V was cut by 5 bases and J by 5 bases, with 15 bases left in between. The germline V gene encodes CDR1 SQVTM and CDR2 ANQGSEA. The CDR3, as DNA: TGCAGCGTTCGCGAAGGCAGGGGTGAGACCCAGTACTTC. Encoded protein: CSVREGRGETQYF.

This clonotype was counted a few times. V and J are TRBV28 and TRBJ2-6; 11 bases line up with TRBD2. Germline V gene lookup returns CDR1 MDHEN and CDR2 SYDVKM. Trimming cost V 7 bases and J 0 bases; bases outside gene matches: 5. This CDR3 region has 17 residues. This CDR3 reads CASNKGTSGSGANVLTF. The CDR3 bases are TGTGCCAGCAACAAGGGGACTAGCGGCTCTGGGGCCAACGTCCTGACTTTC.

A few counts support this clonotype. The genes are TRBV6-2 or TRBV6-3 and TRBJ2-3, with 10 bases fitting TRBD2. V was clipped by 0 bases and J by 5 bases; unmatched bases: 5. Per germline, CDR1 MNHEY and CDR2 SVGEGT. The CDR3 has 16 amino acids. CDR3 sequence reads: CASSYSSGGGGDTQYF. In DNA, the CDR3 is TGTGCCAGCAGTTACTCAAGCGGGGGGGGCGGAGATACGCAGTATTTT.